This T cell receptor beta chain was profiled in a study of cytomegalovirus exposure and HLA in healthy donors (dated 2017 in TCRdb). At the level of the whole study: According to a later analysis, one platform produced both the approximately 110 validation repertoires and the 666 repertoires of the first cohort. The aim of the study was to test whether cataloging public T cell receptors could identify signatures of past pathogen exposure. Besides the first cohort of approximately 670 subjects, a separate validation cohort made up of about 120 different subjects was used. To predict cytomegalovirus infection status, the study brought together high-throughput TCR immunosequencing, statistical association of individual TCRs with disease status, and machine learning. Study-wide findings and limitations: According to the authors, the approach could potentially be generalized to other disease states and immunological phenotypes. In the study, around 160 TCR beta chains were listed as associated with cytomegalovirus. While some public TCRs were present in many individuals, most TCR sequences turned up only very rarely across donors. A few of the identified cytomegalovirus-associated TCR beta chains were confirmed in vitro to be specific for cytomegalovirus antigens. A later analysis had no HLA typing for the validation cohort, so co-occurrence there was scored across all 110 or so repertoires. In both the original and validation cohorts, the classifier was reported to diagnose cytomegalovirus status with high specificity and sensitivity. Of the cluster scores, roughly 95% were above 0 in a later analysis, which found that TCRs clustered in the first cohort also tended to co-occur in the 130 or so validation repertoires.

Separate from the approximately 700-subject first cohort, the validation cohort of 120 subjects was the group to which the donors belonged. V drops 0 bases and J drops 5 bases, leaving 6 bases in between. According to the germline V gene, CDR1 reads LGHNA and CDR2 reads YSLEER. Including cysteine and phenylalanine, the CDR3 has 13 amino acids. Only the CDR3 region is kept as DNA, spanning 39 bases read in frame from base 1. Library preparation was by the immunoSEQ multiplex PCR assay. The study's processing was this. A statistical classification framework was built to diagnose cytomegalovirus status from the catalog of TCR beta chain sequences. This immuneACCESS table, as held by TCRdb, lists in-frame sequences with V and J called but not all clones. Of the missing ones, under half trace to an unresolved V gene in checked studies; the others have no known cause. That table is the source of V, J and clone size, and D and trimming were worked out from the DNA. The sample table records tens of thousands of clones; 84% of these occur just once. The top ten hold about 12% of the sample.

As to this clone: Its antigen is currently not known. Base quality data are lacking; no much larger clone is found one base away.

Material: PBMCs. The sequence is built from TRBV4-3 and TRBJ2-3, with the D gene call left open. The source of this sequence is a woman younger than 35 in good health and CMV-seropositive. The nucleotides are TGCGCCAGCAGCCAAGATTTTCGAGATACGCAGTATTTT. Translated, this is CASSQDFRDTQYF.